This T cell receptor (beta chain) was sequenced for a study of blood T cells in healthy people across ages. Alongside a J-beta primer mix, a sample-barcoded 5' primer served in a second PCR lasting roughly 7 to 11 cycles. A single record per CDR3 protein comes from TCRdb applying MiXCR to the 5' RACE reads. The sample includes some 800,000 distinct CDR3 sequences, 25% of them seen just once. This CDR3 region has 13 residues. The germline V gene has CDR1 ENHRY and CDR2 SYGVKD. Trimming took 3 bases from V and 0 from J, leaving 4 bases between them. Healthy Russian Caucasian donors spanned ages about 6 to 100 years. This clonotype has a handful of counts. These data were also reused for a study on T cells of mothers and their children. This second study says: Whatever RNA was extracted went entirely into cDNA synthesis, at roughly 1.6 ug per 15 ul.

The V call is TRBV10-3, the J call TRBJ2-3; D call uncertain. This TCR was sampled from a boy aged 5 to 17 in good health. The source material was blood. The CDR3 spells CAISEPSTDTQYF. The CDR3 coding sequence is TGTGCCATCAGTGAACCGAGCACAGATACGCAGTATTTT.